What follows are 32 T cell receptor beta chains derived from one specimen sequenced in a study of lymphopenia after photon versus proton radiotherapy. This table comes from immunoSEQ multiplex PCR, and its TCRdb copy is limited to in-frame clones, with some not included. The sample has 50,000 to 75,000 clones, around 88% seen once. The sequencing used peripheral blood, collected from a patient treated with photon-based radiotherapy. Receptors originate from a man aged 35 to 55 with gastric cancer.

The gene calls are TRBV6-1 and TRBJ1-2; perhaps TRBD1 as D (5 bases). The V and J ends lost 3 bases and 0 bases respectively, with 17 bases between them. Germline values: CDR1 MNHNS, CDR2 SASEGT. The CDR3 length is 17 residues. CDR3 amino acids: CASSEGGLQLANYGYTF. The DNA of the CDR3 is TGTGCCAGCAGTGAGGGGGGTCTCCAACTAGCTAACTATGGCTACACCTTC.

This clone has only one observation. The CDR3 loop is CSGTRGDEKLFF. CDR3 sequence (DNA): TGCAGCGGGACGCGAGGTGATGAAAAACTGTTTTTT. This sequence joins TRBV29-1 and TRBJ1-4, with D uncertain. Per germline, CDR1 SQVTM and CDR2 ANQGSEA. The CDR3 length is 12 residues. The germline V and J ends were trimmed by 7 bases and 6 bases, with 12 bases remaining between them.

The chain links TRBV7-2 to TRBJ2-5; D gene uncertain. V dropped 3 bases and J dropped 1 base, with 6 bases sitting between them. In germline, CDR1 is SGHTA, CDR2 FQGNSA. The CDR3 runs 13 residues. The CDR3, as DNA: TGTGCCAGCAGCTTGGACGGCCAAGAGACCCAGTACTTC. Translated, it gives CASSLDGQETQYF.

The V call is TRBV14, the J call TRBJ1-1, with D possibly TRBD1 on 6 matching bases. V lost 3 bases to trimming and J lost 1 base, with 15 bases between them. The CDR3 has 16 residues. Germline V gene data show CDR1 as SGHDN and CDR2 as FVKESK. The CDR3 region has the DNA TGTGCCAGCAGCCACTTCACAGGGCGAGGGAACACTGAAGCTTTCTTT. Its protein product is CASSHFTGRGNTEAFF.

The chain is built from TRBV4-2 and TRBJ1-6; D may be TRBD1 (5 bases). This CDR3 contains 18 residues. V lost 1 base, J lost 0 bases, and 13 bases lay in between. Germline V CDR1 and CDR2: LGHNA, YNFKEQ. The CDR3 DNA sequence: TGTGCCAGCAGCCAAGTTAGGGGCCCTAGCTCCTATAATTCACCCCTCCACTTT. Residues: CASSQVRGPSSYNSPLHF.

The chain recombines TRBV30 with TRBJ1-6, with 7 positions matching TRBD1. CDR1 is GTSNPN and CDR2 is SVGIG in the germline V gene (reference sequence). The J segment lost 10 bases and the V segment lost 1 base, leaving 13 bases of the junction unmatched. This CDR3 spans 16 amino acids. CDR3 in amino acids: CAWSALRGGGESPLHF. CDR3 nucleotides: TGTGCCTGGAGTGCCCTCAGGGGAGGGGGCGAATCACCCCTCCACTTT. Variable domain in full (rest from reference TRBV30 and TRBJ1-6): SQTIHQWPATLVQPVGSPLSLECTVEGTSNPNLYWYRQAAGRGLQLLFYSVGIGQISSEVPQNLSASRPQDRQFILSSKKLLLSDSGFYLCAWSALRGGGESPLHFGNGTRLTVT.

The rearrangement uses TRBV4-2 and TRBJ1-2, with D unresolved. This CDR3 spans 12 amino acids. Trimming cost V 0 bases and J 3 bases, with 2 bases left between them. The V gene's germline CDR1 is LGHNA and CDR2 YNFKEQ. This chain's CDR3 is CASSQEYYGYTF. The CDR3 DNA sequence: TGTGCCAGCAGCCAAGAATACTATGGCTACACCTTC.

This clone was observed once. This chain uses TRBV6-6 with TRBJ1-5; D remains ambiguous. The CDR3 totals 16 residues. The germline CDR1 and CDR2 sequences are MNHNY and SVGAGI (reference sequence). Trimming stripped 0 bases from V and 4 bases from J, with 13 bases between. CDR3 nucleotides: TGTGCCAGCAGTTACTCGATTGTGCGGATTAATCAGCCCCAGCATTTT. This gives the protein CASSYSIVRINQPQHF.

The chain links TRBV30 to TRBJ2-2, with D possibly being TRBD1 (6 bases). This CDR3 spans 15 amino acids. Germline V gives CDR1 GTSNPN, CDR2 SVGIG (reference sequence). V was pared by 0 bases and J by 1 base, with 9 bases between. The CDR3: CAWSVMDRNTGELFF. CDR3 nucleotides: TGTGCCTGGAGTGTAATGGACAGGAACACCGGGGAGCTGTTTTTT.

The chain recombines TRBV14 with TRBJ1-4; weak D call: TRBD1 (6 bases). Trimming stripped 4 bases from V and 8 bases from J, with 14 bases between. CDR1 SGHDN and CDR2 FVKESK come from the germline V gene. The CDR3 sequence is 14 residues long. The CDR3 is CASSPRRGREKLFF. The CDR3 DNA reads as TGTGCCAGCAGCCCCCGGCGGGGGCGAGAAAAACTGTTTTTT. Supplemented by reference TRBV14 and TRBJ1-4, the full variable domain reads EAGVTQFPSHSVIEKGQTVTLRCDPISGHDNLYWYRRVMGKEIKFLLHFVKESKQDESGMPNNRFLAERTGGTYSTLKVQPAELEDSGVYFCASSPRRGREKLFFGSGTQLSVL.

The chain couples TRBV30 to TRBJ1-5; 7 nucleotides match TRBD1. CDR1 and CDR2 from the germline V gene are GTSNPN and SVGIG (reference sequence). CDR3 size: 20 residues. Trimming removed 1 base from V and 0 bases from J; junction bases left unmatched: 18. Written as DNA, the CDR3 is TGTGCCTGGAGTGGGGGGTTTGGACAGGCCCTTTCCCTTAGCAATCAGCCCCAGCATTTT. Protein: CAWSGGFGQALSLSNQPQHF.

The chain carries TRBV7-9 and TRBJ1-2; TRBD1 agrees at 9 bases. Germline trimming cut 4 bases from V and 7 bases from J; bases unmatched to any gene: 10. This CDR3 comprises 15 residues. Germline assignment: CDR1 SEHNR and CDR2 FQNEAQ (reference sequence). CDR3 in amino acids: CASSSNRGRILGYTF. For the CDR3, the DNA is TGTGCCAGCAGCTCAAACAGGGGGCGGATCCTTGGCTACACCTTC.

This clone was seen a single time. V gene TRBV5-8 combines with J gene TRBJ1-1; 9 nucleotides agree with TRBD1. The V gene's germline CDR1 is SGHTS and CDR2 YDEGEE. V was pared by 3 bases and J by 5 bases, with 2 bases of the junction left unmatched. The CDR3 has 13 amino acids. CDR3 in DNA: TGTGCCAGCAGCTATGACAGGGGGACTGAAGCTTTCTTT. Translated: CASSYDRGTEAFF.

The genes are TRBV7-2 and TRBJ2-1; tentatively, D is TRBD2 (6 bases). V was shortened by 5 bases and J by 3 bases, with 14 bases between the two germline ends. Germline lookup yields CDR1 SGHTA and CDR2 FQGNSA. This CDR3 is built from 15 residues. For the CDR3, the DNA is TGTGCCAGCAGCCCCGGTAGTAGCGGCTACAATGAGCAGTTCTTC. Translation: CASSPGSSGYNEQFF.

The rearrangement joins TRBV9 to TRBJ2-7; the D call may be TRBD1 or TRBD2 (5 bases each). The germline V gene has CDR1 SGDLS and CDR2 YYNGEE. V was pared by 4 bases and J by 1 base, with 15 bases between. The CDR3 is 15 residues long. For the CDR3, the DNA is TGTGCCAGCAGCCCCGGGACGGAGCTATCCTACGAGCAGTACTTC. Amino acid sequence: CASSPGTELSYEQYF.

The rearrangement links TRBV29-1 to TRBJ1-1, with 7 nucleotides matching TRBD1. The CDR3 consists of 13 residues. CDR1 SQVTM and CDR2 ANQGSEA come from the germline V gene. V shed 7 bases, J shed 4 bases, and the junction held 9 bases outside the gene matches. The CDR3: CSASASGGTEAFF. The CDR3 region has the DNA TGCAGCGCGAGCGCGTCAGGGGGCACTGAAGCTTTCTTT.

The rearrangement links TRBV5-5 to TRBJ1-1; 10 bases fit TRBD1. The CDR3 covers 15 residues. Germline assignment: CDR1 SGHKS and CDR2 YYEKEE (reference sequence). With V trimmed by 1 base and J by 7 bases, 7 bases remained unmatched. The DNA of the CDR3 is TGTGCCAGCAGCTTGTCCGGGACAGGGGCAGGTGAAGCTTTCTTT. This translates into CASSLSGTGAGEAFF.

This chain connects TRBV7-8 to TRBJ2-1; 7 nucleotides align to TRBD2. CDR3 length equals 15 residues. CDR1 is SGHVS and CDR2 is FQNEAQ in the germline V gene. V shed 0 bases and J 5 bases; nucleotides not matched to a gene: 4. The CDR3 nucleotides are TGTGCCAGCAGCTTAGCCGGGACTACCAACAATGAGCAGTTCTTC. This encodes CASSLAGTTNNEQFF.

The chain uses TRBV7-3 and TRBJ2-3; D gene uncertain. Trimming cost V 6 bases and J 6 bases, with 13 bases left between them. The CDR3 consists of 13 residues. Germline V lookup: CDR1 SGHTA, CDR2 FQGTGA. The CDR3 DNA follows: TGTGCCAGCAGGCCGCGTTCGAGCGATACGCAGTATTTT. Its translation: CASRPRSSDTQYF.

The chain uses TRBV6-5 and TRBJ1-6; 9 bases are a match to TRBD1. Germline V lookup: CDR1 MNHEY, CDR2 SVGAGI. J was trimmed by 9 bases and V by 2 bases; bases with no gene match: 8. This CDR3 region has 16 residues. CDR3 sequence reads: CASSYTGQGLGSPLHF. The CDR3 nucleotides are TGTGCCAGCAGTTACACCGGACAGGGGTTAGGTTCACCCCTCCACTTT.

The V gene is TRBV7-2, the J gene TRBJ2-3; a possible D gene is TRBD2 (6 bases). Germline lookup yields CDR1 SGHTA and CDR2 FQGNSA. V shed 5 bases and J shed 3 bases, with 18 bases lying between them. There are 16 residues in the CDR3. The CDR3 coding sequence is TGTGCCAGCAGCCCGCGGGCGGGACTCGGGACAGATACGCAGTATTTT. It translates to CASSPRAGLGTDTQYF. The complete variable domain, with remaining parts taken from reference TRBV7-2 and TRBJ2-3, reads GAGVSQSPSNKVTEKGKDVELRCDPISGHTALYWYRQSLGQGLEFLIYFQGNSAPDKSGLPSDRFSAERTGGSVSTLTIQRTQQEDSAVYLCASSPRAGLGTDTQYFGPGTRLTVL.

The chain uses TRBV19 and TRBJ1-6; unclear D gene. Germline values: CDR1 LNHDA, CDR2 SQIVND (reference sequence). The V gene lost 8 bases and the J gene lost 5 bases, with 7 bases spanning the gap. The CDR3 runs to 12 residues. CDR3 amino acids: CASRGDNSPLHF. DNA for the CDR3: TGTGCCAGTCGGGGAGATAATTCACCCCTCCACTTT.

CDR3 nucleotide sequence: TGCAGCGTTGACGCCGGACAGGTAGCGAGTGGCTACACCTTC. Protein product: CSVDAGQVASGYTF. The chain recombines TRBV29-1 with TRBJ1-2; 7 nucleotides match TRBD1. J was trimmed by 7 bases and V by 3 bases; bases with no gene match: 11. There are 14 residues in the CDR3. In germline, CDR1 is SQVTM, CDR2 ANQGSEA.

The chain employs TRBV29-1 and TRBJ1-1; D might be TRBD1 (5 bases). The V end was cut by 4 bases, the J end by 6 bases, with 18 bases between. Germline V gene lookup returns CDR1 SQVTM and CDR2 ANQGSEA. The CDR3 length is 14 residues. CDR3 in amino acids: CSVVSLLGESEAFF. CDR3 coding DNA: TGCAGCGTTGTATCTCTGCTAGGGGAGTCTGAAGCTTTCTTT.

The chain combines TRBV2 with TRBJ1-2; D is unresolved. The germline V and J ends were trimmed by 6 bases and 4 bases, with 15 bases remaining between them. The CDR3 has 14 amino acids. Germline assignment: CDR1 SNHLY and CDR2 FYNNEI. CDR3 sequence: CASRPVGRGYGYTF. CDR3 DNA: TGTGCCAGCAGACCCGTAGGGCGCGGCTATGGCTACACCTTC.

The gene calls are TRBV4-2 and TRBJ1-2; the D is unclear. Trimming took 1 base from V and 0 from J, leaving 9 bases between them. Germline V gene data show CDR1 as LGHNA and CDR2 as YNFKEQ. The CDR3 is 15 residues long. The CDR3: CASSQAWVANYGYTF. The CDR3 DNA follows: TGTGCCAGCAGCCAAGCCTGGGTCGCTAACTATGGCTACACCTTC.

The chain carries TRBV6-5 and TRBJ1-3; D gene unclear. The CDR3 is made up of 13 amino acids. Between the trimmed V and J ends, which lost 6 bases and 3 bases, there was a span of 9 bases. Germline V CDR1 and CDR2: MNHEY, SVGAGI. CDR3 DNA sequence: TGTGCCAGCAGCAGAGGTCTTGGAAACACCATATATTTT. It specifies CASSRGLGNTIYF.

This clone has only a few counts. This chain links TRBV30 with TRBJ1-5; the D gene is possibly TRBD1 (6 bases). V was cut by 5 bases and J by 7 bases, with 15 bases left in between. CDR3 length: 13 amino acids. The germline V gene encodes CDR1 GTSNPN and CDR2 SVGIG (reference sequence). The DNA for the CDR3 is TGTGCCTGGGCACAGGGCTTAAACCAGCCCCAGCATTTT. This sequence encodes CAWAQGLNQPQHF. Full variable domain (rest looked up from reference TRBV30 and TRBJ1-5): SQTIHQWPATLVQPVGSPLSLECTVEGTSNPNLYWYRQAAGRGLQLLFYSVGIGQISSEVPQNLSASRPQDRQFILSSKKLLLSDSGFYLCAWAQGLNQPQHFGDGTRLSIL.

This chain links TRBV10-3 with TRBJ1-2, with 10 positions matching TRBD1. This CDR3 has 14 residues. Germline V gene data show CDR1 as ENHRY and CDR2 as SYGVKD. After removal of 6 bases from V and 3 bases from J, the junction contained 4 bases not matched to a gene. DNA for the CDR3: TGTGCCATCAGCGGACAGGGGGGATACTATGGCTACACCTTC. Its protein is CAISGQGGYYGYTF.

The chain uses TRBV30 and TRBJ1-1, with D possibly TRBD1 on 6 matching bases. The CDR3 contains 15 residues. Trimming removed 3 bases from V and 3 bases from J, with 17 bases in between. CDR1 and CDR2 from the germline V gene are GTSNPN and SVGIG (reference sequence). The CDR3 DNA reads TGTGCCTGGAGGGATGGGGGGCGAGGGTACACTGAAGCTTTCTTT. Residues: CAWRDGGRGYTEAFF.

The genes are TRBV2 and TRBJ2-7; 10 bases are a match to TRBD1. There are 14 residues in the CDR3. Germline CDR1 and CDR2: SNHLY and FYNNEI. Losses at the gene ends were 4 bases for V and 4 bases for J; bases not matched to a gene: 4. The CDR3 nucleotides are TGTGCCAGCAGTGGGGACAGGGGTGCATACGAGCAGTACTTC. Its translation is CASSGDRGAYEQYF.

The chain couples TRBV7-2 to TRBJ2-5; tentative D call: TRBD2 (7 bases). V was shortened by 4 bases and J by 4 bases, with 13 bases between the two germline ends. Looked up from germline, CDR1 is SGHTA and CDR2 is FQGNSA. This CDR3 has 14 amino acids. The CDR3 region is CASSSLGGRETQYF. For the CDR3, the DNA is TGTGCCAGCAGCTCATTGGGGGGGCGAGAGACCCAGTACTTC.